The entry that follows covers one T cell receptor beta chain sequence. Generated by immunoSEQ multiplex PCR, the TCRdb table keeps only in-frame clones and is missing some. The table has about 30,000 clones, around 66% seen once. The sample belongs to a study of STAT5B mutations in CD4+ large granular lymphocyte leukemia. Germline V gene lookup returns CDR1 MNHEY and CDR2 SMNVEV (reference sequence). V shed 5 bases and J 3 bases; nucleotides not matched to a gene: 5. This CDR3 has 14 residues. This clonotype originated in a human donor in good health. Sequenced: CD4+ T cells from blood buffy coats. V usage is TRBV27 and J usage is TRBJ2-7; 9 bases agree with TRBD1. The DNA for the CDR3 is TGTGCCAGCAGTAAAGGACAGGGGCTCTACGAGCAGTACTTC. It encodes CASSKGQGLYEQYF.